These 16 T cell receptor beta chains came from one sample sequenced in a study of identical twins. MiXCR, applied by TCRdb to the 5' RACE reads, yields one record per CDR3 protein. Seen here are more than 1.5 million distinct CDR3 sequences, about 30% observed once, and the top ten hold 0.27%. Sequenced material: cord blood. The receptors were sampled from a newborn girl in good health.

The CDR3 DNA follows: TGTGCCAGCAGCCAAGACCGGTCTACGCGGTTGGGGGGCTACACCTTC. It specifies CASSQDRSTRLGGYTF. The V gene is TRBV4-2, the J gene TRBJ1-2; no clear D. The CDR3 is made up of 16 amino acids. V was clipped by 0 bases and J by 8 bases, with 19 bases between them. Germline CDR1 is LGHNA and CDR2 is YNFKEQ.

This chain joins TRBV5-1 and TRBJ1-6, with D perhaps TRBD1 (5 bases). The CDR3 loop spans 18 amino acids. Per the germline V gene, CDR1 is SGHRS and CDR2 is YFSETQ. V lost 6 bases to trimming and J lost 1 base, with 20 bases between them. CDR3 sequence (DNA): TGCGCCAGCATGGGGGTTGCCAAGGGGTGGTCCTATAATTCACCCCTCCACTTT. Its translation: CASMGVAKGWSYNSPLHF. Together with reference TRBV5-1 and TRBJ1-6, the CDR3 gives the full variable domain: KAGVTQTPRYLIKTRGQQVTLSCSPISGHRSVSWYQQTPGQGLQFLFEYFSETQRNKGNFPGRFSGRQFSNSRSEMNVSTLELGDSALYLCASMGVAKGWSYNSPLHFGNGTRLTVT.

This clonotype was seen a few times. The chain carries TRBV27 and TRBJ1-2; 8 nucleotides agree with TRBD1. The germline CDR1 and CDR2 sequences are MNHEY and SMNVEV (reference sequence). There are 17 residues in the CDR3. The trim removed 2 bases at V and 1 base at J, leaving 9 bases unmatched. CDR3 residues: CASSLPSRDRLNYGYTF. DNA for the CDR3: TGTGCCAGCAGTTTACCCAGCAGGGACAGGCTTAACTATGGCTACACCTTC.

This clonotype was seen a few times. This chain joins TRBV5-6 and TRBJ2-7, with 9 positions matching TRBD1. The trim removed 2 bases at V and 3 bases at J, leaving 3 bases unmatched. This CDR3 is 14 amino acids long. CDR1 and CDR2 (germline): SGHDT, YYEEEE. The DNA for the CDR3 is TGTGCCAGCAGCTTTCGACAGGGGGACTACGAGCAGTACTTC. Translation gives CASSFRQGDYEQYF.

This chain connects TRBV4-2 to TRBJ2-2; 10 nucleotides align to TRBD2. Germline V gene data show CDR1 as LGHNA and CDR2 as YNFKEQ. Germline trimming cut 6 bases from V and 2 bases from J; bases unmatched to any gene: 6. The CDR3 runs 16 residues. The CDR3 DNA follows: TGTGCCAGCAGGCTTGGGACTAGCGTAAACACCGGGGAGCTGTTTTTT. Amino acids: CASRLGTSVNTGELFF.

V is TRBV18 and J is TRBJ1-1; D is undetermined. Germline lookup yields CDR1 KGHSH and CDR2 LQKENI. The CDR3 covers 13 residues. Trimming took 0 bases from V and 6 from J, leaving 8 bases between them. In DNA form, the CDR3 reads TGTGCCAGCTCACCACCAGGGAGTCCTGAAGCTTTCTTT. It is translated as CASSPPGSPEAFF.

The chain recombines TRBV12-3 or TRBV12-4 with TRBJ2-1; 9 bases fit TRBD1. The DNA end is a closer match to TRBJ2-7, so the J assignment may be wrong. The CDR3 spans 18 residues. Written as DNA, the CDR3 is TGTGCCAGCAGTTTCCCAGTAACACAGGGGGCAAGCTACAATGAGCAGTACTTC. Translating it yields CASSFPVTQGASYNEQYF.

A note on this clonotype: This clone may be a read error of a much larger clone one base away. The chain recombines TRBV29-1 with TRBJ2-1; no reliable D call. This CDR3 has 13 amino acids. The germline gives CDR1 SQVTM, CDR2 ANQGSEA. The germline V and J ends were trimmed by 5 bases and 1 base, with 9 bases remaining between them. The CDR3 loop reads CSVSRRSYNEQFF. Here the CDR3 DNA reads TGCAGCGTTAGTAGGCGGTCCTACAATGAGCAGTTCTTC.

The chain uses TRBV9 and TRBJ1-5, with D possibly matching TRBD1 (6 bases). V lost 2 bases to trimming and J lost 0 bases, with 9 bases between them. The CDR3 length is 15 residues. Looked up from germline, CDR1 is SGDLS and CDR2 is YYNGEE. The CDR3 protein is CASSVSGDSNQPQHF. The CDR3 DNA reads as TGTGCCAGCAGCGTTTCAGGGGATAGCAATCAGCCCCAGCATTTT.

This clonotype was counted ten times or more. DNA for the CDR3: TGTGCCAGCACCGCATTGGACAGACCCTACGAGCAGTACTTC. This codes for CASTALDRPYEQYF. V usage is TRBV6-5 and J usage is TRBJ2-7, with a tentative D call TRBD1 (6 bases). The CDR3 has 14 amino acids. V shed 7 bases and J shed 2 bases, with 15 bases lying between them. From germline, CDR1 is MNHEY and CDR2 SVGAGI.

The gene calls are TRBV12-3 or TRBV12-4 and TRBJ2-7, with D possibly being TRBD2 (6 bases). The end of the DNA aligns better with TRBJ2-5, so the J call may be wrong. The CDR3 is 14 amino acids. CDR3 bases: TGTGCCAGCAGTTTAGGGGCGGGGTCCGAGACCCAGTACTTC. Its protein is CASSLGAGSETQYF.

In DNA, the CDR3 is TGTGCCAGCAGTCTTCCGACAGGGAGGGTTAATGAAAAACTGTTTTTT. This translates into CASSLPTGRVNEKLFF. The chain is built from TRBV6-2 or TRBV6-3 and TRBJ1-4, with 7 bases lining up with TRBD1. The germline V gene has CDR1 MNHEY and CDR2 SVGEGT. V shed 5 bases and J 4 bases; nucleotides not matched to a gene: 10. CDR3 length: 16 residues.

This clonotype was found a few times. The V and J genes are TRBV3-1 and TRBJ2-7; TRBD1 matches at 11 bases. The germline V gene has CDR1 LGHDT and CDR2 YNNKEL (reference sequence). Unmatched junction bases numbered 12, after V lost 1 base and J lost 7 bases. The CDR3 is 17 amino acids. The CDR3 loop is CASSQVGGTGGRNEQYF. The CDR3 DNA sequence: TGTGCCAGCAGCCAAGTGGGGGGGACAGGGGGACGGAATGAGCAGTACTTC.

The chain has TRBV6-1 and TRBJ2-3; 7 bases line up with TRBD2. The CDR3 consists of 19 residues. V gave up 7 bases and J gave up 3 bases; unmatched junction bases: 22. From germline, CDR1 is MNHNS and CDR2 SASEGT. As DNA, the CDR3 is TGTGCCAGCAATAAAAGGGACGGCTTCGGACTAGGTCGGACAGATACGCAGTATTTT. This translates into CASNKRDGFGLGRTDTQYF.

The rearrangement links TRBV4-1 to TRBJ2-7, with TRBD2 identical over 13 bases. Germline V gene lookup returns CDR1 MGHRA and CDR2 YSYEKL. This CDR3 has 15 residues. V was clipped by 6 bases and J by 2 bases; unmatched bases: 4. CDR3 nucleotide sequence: TGCGCCAGCAGAGGACTAGCGGGAGACACCTACGAGCAGTACTTC. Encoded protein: CASRGLAGDTYEQYF.

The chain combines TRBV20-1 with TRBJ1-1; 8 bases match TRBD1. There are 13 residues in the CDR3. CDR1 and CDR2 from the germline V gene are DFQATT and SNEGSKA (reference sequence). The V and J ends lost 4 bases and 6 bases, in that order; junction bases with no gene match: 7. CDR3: CSATSGGRAEAFF. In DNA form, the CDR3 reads TGCAGTGCTACCTCAGGGGGCCGGGCTGAAGCTTTCTTT.